A selection of T cell receptor beta chains follows, all from one sample in a study of blood T cells in healthy people across ages. One entry per CDR3 protein, called by TCRdb with MiXCR from the 5' RACE reads. The sample lists 450,000 to 600,000 distinct CDR3 sequences, roughly a quarter occurring once. The data also belong to a second study, concerning T cells of mothers and their children.

The specimen sequenced was blood. All receptors derive from a boy under 10 years old in good health. CDR3s include the opening cysteine and the closing phenylalanine or tryptophan. The D gene is left open where the match is weak. Expanded clones are given a class, and other clones once, few, many or no size at all.

>TRBV29-1|-|15|TRBJ1-3|few
CSVKGVPTSGNTIYF
TGCAGCGTTAAGGGGGTCCCAACCTCTGGAAACACCATATATTTT
>TRBV30|-|13|TRBJ2-5|few
CAWDGGQGQTQYF
TGTGCCTGGGACGGTGGGCAGGGACAGACCCAGTACTTC
>TRBV27|-|16|TRBJ2-1|few
CASSLRGPSGYNEQFF
TGTGCCAGCAGTTTGAGGGGCCCGAGTGGCTACAATGAGCAGTTCTTC
>TRBV7-2|-|14|TRBJ1-2|few
CASSSFSGELGYTF
TGTGCCAGCAGCTCATTTTCCGGGGAATTGGGCTACACCTTC
>TRBV2|TRBD1|14|TRBJ2-1|few
CAGSVRDRGNEQFF
TGTGCCGGCAGTGTACGGGACAGGGGAAATGAGCAGTTCTTC
>TRBV7-2|TRBD2|13|TRBJ2-3|few
CASSTGTSDTQYF
TGTGCCAGCAGCACCGGGACTAGCGATACGCAGTATTTT
>TRBV7-9|-|13|TRBJ1-2|many
CASSLQENYGYTF
TGTGCCAGCAGCTTGCAGGAGAACTATGGCTACACCTTC
>TRBV6-2/TRBV6-3|-|16|TRBJ2-7|-
CASSQKPREPHYEQYF
TGTGCCAGCAGCCAAAAACCAAGAGAGCCCCACTACGAGCAGTACTTC
>TRBV6-5|TRBD2|15|TRBJ2-3|-
CASRGGLAGTDTQYF
TGTGCCAGCAGGGGTGGACTAGCGGGCACAGATACGCAGTATTTT
>TRBV5-5|-|15|TRBJ2-3|few
CASSLVQGITDTQYF
TGTGCCAGCAGCTTGGTACAGGGAATAACAGATACGCAGTATTTT
>TRBV7-2|-|16|TRBJ2-7|-
CASSLGLDSPRYEQYF
TGTGCCAGCAGCTTAGGTCTTGACAGTCCGAGGTACGAGCAGTACTTC
>TRBV7-2|-|15|TRBJ2-1|-
CASSLAPGAYNEQFF
TGTGCCAGCAGCTTAGCGCCGGGGGCATACAATGAGCAGTTCTTC
>TRBV29-1|TRBD1|16|TRBJ2-3|-
CSVENRGQASTDTQYF
TGCAGCGTTGAAAACAGGGGACAGGCTAGCACAGATACGCAGTATTTT
>TRBV7-2|-|16|TRBJ2-1|few
CASSPNRRASYNEQFF
TGTGCCAGCAGCCCCAATCGGAGGGCCTCCTACAATGAGCAGTTCTTC
>TRBV12-3/TRBV12-4|-|12|TRBJ2-5|-
CASSALQGTQYF
TGTGCCAGCAGTGCCCTCCAAGGGACCCAGTACTTC
>TRBV6-2/TRBV6-3|-|11|TRBJ2-6|-
CASSWGDRKAF
TGTGCCAGCAGTTGGGGGGACAGAAAGGCTTTC
>TRBV4-3|-|15|TRBJ2-7|-
CASSQGWGSTYERYF
TGCGCCAGCAGCCAAGGATGGGGCTCCACCTACGAGCGGTACTTC
>TRBV6-5|-|15|TRBJ1-3|few
CASSWTGNSGNTIYF
TGTGCCAGCAGTTGGACTGGAAACTCTGGAAACACCATATATTTT
>TRBV9|-|14|TRBJ1-1|few
CASSPPQGNTEAFF
TGTGCCAGCAGCCCGCCACAGGGGAACACTGAAGCTTTCTTT
>TRBV10-3|-|14|TRBJ2-7|-
CAISESAQGNEQYF
TGTGCCATCAGTGAGTCCGCCCAGGGTAACGAGCAGTACTTC
>TRBV12-3/TRBV12-4|TRBD1|15|TRBJ1-1|-
CDSSPGQVGNTEAFF
TGTGACAGCAGCCCGGGACAGGTGGGGAACACTGAAGCTTTCTTT
>TRBV30|-|13|TRBJ2-6|-
CAWRDTGANVLTF
TGTGCCTGGAGGGATACTGGGGCCAACGTCCTGACTTTC